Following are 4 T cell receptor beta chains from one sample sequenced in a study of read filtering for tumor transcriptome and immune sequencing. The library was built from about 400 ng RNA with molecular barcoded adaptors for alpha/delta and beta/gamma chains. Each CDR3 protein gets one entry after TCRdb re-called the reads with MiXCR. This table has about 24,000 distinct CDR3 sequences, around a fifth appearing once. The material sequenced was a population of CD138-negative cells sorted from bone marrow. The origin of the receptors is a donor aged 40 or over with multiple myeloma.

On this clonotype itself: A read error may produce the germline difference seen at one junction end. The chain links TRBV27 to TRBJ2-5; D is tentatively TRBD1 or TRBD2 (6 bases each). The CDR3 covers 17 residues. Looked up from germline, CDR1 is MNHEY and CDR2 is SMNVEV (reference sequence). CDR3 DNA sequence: TGTGCCAGCTGTCGTCTTTTCGAGGGGGGAAGCAAAGAGACTCAGTACTTC. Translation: CASCRLFEGGSKETQYF.

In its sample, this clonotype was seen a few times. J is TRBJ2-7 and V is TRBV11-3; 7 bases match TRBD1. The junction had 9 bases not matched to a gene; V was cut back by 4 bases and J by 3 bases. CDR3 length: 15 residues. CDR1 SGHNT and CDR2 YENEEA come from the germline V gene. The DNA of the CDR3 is TGTGCCAGCAGCTCGGGACAGCAAAAAGGCTACGAGCAGTACTTC. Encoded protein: CASSSGQQKGYEQYF.

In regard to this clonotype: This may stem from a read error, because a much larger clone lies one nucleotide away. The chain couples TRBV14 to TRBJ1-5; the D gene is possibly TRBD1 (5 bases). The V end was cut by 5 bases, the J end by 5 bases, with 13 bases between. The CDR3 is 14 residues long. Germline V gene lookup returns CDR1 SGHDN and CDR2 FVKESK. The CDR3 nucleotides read TGTGCCAGCAGCTTCGGGAGGGGCGATCAGCCCCAGCATTTT. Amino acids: CASSFGRGDQPQHF.

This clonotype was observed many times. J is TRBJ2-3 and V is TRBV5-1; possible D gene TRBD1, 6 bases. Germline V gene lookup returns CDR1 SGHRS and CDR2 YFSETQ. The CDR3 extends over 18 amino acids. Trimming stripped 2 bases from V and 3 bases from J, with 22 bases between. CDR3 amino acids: CASSFFSRGTRKTDTQYF. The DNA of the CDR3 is TGCGCCAGCAGCTTTTTTTCTAGGGGGACGAGGAAAACAGATACGCAGTATTTT.